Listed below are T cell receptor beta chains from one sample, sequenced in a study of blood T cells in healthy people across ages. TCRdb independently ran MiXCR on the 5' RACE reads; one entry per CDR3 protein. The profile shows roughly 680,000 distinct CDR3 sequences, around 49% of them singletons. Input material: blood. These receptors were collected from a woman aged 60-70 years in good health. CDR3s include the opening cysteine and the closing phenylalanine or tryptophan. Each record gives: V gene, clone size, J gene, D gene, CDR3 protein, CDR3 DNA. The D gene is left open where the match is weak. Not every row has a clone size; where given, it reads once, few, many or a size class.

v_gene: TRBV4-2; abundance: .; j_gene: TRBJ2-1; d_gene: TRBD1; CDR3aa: CASSQDMRPGQGGREYNEQFF; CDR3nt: TGTGCCAGCAGCCAAGATATGAGGCCGGGACAGGGCGGGAGAGAATACAATGAGCAGTTCTTC
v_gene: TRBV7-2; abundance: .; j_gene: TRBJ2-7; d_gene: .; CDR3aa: CASSVRRPYEQYF; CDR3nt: TGTGCCAGCAGCGTAAGGCGGCCCTACGAGCAGTACTTC
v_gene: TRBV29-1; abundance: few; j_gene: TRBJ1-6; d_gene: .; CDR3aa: CSVLWTGNSPLHF; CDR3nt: TGCAGCGTCCTTTGGACCGGGAATTCACCCCTCCACTTT
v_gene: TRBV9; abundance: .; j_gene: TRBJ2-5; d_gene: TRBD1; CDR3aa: CPSSRSGTASQETQYF; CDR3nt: TGTCCCAGCAGTCGATCCGGGACAGCGTCCCAAGAGACCCAGTACTTC
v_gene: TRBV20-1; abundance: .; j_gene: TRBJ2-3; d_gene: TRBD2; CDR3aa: CSAKRSGRPADTQYF; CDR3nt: TGCAGTGCTAAACGTAGCGGGAGGCCCGCAGATACGCAGTATTTT
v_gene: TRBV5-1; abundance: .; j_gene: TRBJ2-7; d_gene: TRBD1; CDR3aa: CASSGAGGPYNEQYF; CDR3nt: TGCGCCAGCAGCGGGGCAGGGGGACCCTACAATGAGCAGTACTTC
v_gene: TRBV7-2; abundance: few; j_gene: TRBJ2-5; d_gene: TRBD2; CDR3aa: CASSPGLAGGVVETQYF; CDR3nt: TGTGCCAGCAGCCCGGGACTAGCGGGAGGTGTCGTAGAGACCCAGTACTTC
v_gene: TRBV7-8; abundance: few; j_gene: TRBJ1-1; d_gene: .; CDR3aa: CASSPRDSILGGAFF; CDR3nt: TGTGCCAGCAGCCCCCGGGACTCCATCCTAGGGGGAGCTTTCTTT
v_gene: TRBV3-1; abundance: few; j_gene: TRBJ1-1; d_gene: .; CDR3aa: CASSQGRSEAFF; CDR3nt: TGTGCCAGCAGCCAAGGGAGGTCTGAAGCTTTCTTT
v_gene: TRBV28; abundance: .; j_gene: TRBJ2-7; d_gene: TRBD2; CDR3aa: CASRPGGFYEQYF; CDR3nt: TGTGCCAGCAGGCCGGGGGGTTTCTACGAGCAGTACTTC
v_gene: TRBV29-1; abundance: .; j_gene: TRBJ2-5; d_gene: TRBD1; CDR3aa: CSVVSRGPETQYF; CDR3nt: TGCAGCGTTGTTTCCAGGGGGCCAGAGACCCAGTACTTC
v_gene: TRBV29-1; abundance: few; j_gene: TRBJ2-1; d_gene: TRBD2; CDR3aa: CSVRSRAGAFNEQFF; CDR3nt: TGCAGCGTTCGCTCTAGGGCGGGAGCGTTCAATGAGCAGTTCTTC
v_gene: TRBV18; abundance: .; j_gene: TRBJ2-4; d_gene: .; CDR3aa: CASSSWGDRAKNIQYF; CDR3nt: TGTGCCAGCTCATCGTGGGGGGATAGAGCCAAAAACATTCAGTACTTC
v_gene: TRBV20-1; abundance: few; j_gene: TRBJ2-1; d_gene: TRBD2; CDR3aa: CSARVSGRGEQFF; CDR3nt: TGCAGTGCTAGAGTATCCGGGAGGGGTGAGCAGTTCTTC
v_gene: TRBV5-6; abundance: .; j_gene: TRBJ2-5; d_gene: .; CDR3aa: CASKTGSREQYF; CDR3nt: TGTGCCAGCAAGACGGGATCTAGGGAGCAGTACTTC
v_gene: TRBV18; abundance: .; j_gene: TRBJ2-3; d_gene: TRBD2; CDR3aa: CASQAGVGTDTQYF; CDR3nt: TGTGCCAGCCAAGCGGGAGTGGGCACAGATACGCAGTATTTT
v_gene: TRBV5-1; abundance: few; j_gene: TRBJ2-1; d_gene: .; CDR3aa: CASSLLWNEQFF; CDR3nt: TGCGCCAGCAGCTTGCTGTGGAACGAGCAGTTCTTC
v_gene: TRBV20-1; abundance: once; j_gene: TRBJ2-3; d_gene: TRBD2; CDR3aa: CSARRTSGSQYF; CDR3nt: TGCAGTGCCAGGCGGACTAGCGGATCGCAGTATTTT
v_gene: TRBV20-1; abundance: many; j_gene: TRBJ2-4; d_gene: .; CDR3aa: CSARDRQAGAKNIQYF; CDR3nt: TGCAGTGCTAGAGATCGACAGGCGGGGGCCAAAAACATTCAGTACTTC
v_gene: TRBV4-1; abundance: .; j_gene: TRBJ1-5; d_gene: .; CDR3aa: CASSQDHTQPQHF; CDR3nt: TGCGCCAGCAGCCAAGATCACACTCAGCCCCAGCATTTT
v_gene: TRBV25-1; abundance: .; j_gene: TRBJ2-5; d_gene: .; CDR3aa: CASSRRQLWYF; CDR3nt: TGTGCCAGCAGTAGACGCCAACTCTGGTACTTC
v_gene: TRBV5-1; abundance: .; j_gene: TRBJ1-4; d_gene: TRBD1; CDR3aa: CASSLVGGWNNEKLFF; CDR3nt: TGCGCCAGCAGCTTGGTAGGGGGCTGGAATAATGAAAAACTGTTTTTT
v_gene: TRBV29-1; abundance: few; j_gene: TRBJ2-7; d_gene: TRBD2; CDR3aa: CSVGVGRLSYEQYF; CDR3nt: TGCAGCGTGGGAGTCGGGAGGTTATCCTACGAGCAGTACTTC
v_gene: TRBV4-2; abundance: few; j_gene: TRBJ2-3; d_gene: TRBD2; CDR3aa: CASSQEVAGGSGTQYF; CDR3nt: TGTGCCAGCAGCCAAGAGGTAGCGGGAGGATCGGGTACGCAGTATTTT
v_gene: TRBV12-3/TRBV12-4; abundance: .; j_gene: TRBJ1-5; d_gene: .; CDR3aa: CASSHKGPQHF; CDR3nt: TGTGCCAGCAGCCATAAGGGGCCCCAGCATTTT
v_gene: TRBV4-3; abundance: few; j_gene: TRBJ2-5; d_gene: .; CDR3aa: CASSQDVAGYGEQYF; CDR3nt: TGCGCCAGCAGCCAAGATGTGGCGGGATACGGTGAGCAGTACTTC
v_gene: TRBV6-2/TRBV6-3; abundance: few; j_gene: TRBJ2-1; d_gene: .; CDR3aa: CASSQGDPMGEQFF; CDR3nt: TGTGCCAGCAGTCAAGGGGACCCGATGGGTGAGCAGTTCTTC
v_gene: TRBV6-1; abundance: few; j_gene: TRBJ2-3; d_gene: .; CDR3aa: CASRPHRGGLSTDTQYF; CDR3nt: TGTGCCAGCAGACCCCACAGGGGAGGACTCTCCACAGATACGCAGTATTTT
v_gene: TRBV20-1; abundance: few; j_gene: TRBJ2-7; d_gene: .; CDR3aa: CSAQGFTTYEQYF; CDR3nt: TGCAGTGCTCAAGGGTTTACGACCTACGAGCAGTACTTC
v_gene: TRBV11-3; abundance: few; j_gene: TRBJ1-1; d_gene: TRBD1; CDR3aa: CASSPGRGLNTEAFF; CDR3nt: TGTGCCAGCAGCCCCGGGAGGGGGCTGAACACTGAAGCTTTCTTT
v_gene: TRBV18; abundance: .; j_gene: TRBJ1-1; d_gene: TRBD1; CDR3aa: CASSRENRGIEAFF; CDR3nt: TGTGCCAGCTCACGTGAGAACAGGGGGATTGAAGCTTTCTTT
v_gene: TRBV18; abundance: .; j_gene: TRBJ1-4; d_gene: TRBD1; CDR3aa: CASAPEGQHLFF; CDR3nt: TGTGCCAGCGCACCAGAGGGACAGCATCTGTTTTTT
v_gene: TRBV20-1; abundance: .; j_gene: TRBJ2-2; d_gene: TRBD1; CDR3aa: CSAPSGTGATGELFF; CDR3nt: TGCAGTGCTCCGAGCGGGACAGGGGCCACCGGGGAGCTGTTTTTT
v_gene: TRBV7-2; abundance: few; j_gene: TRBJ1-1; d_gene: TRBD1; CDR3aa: CASSALQGFTEAFF; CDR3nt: TGTGCCAGCAGCGCCCTACAGGGGTTCACTGAAGCTTTCTTT
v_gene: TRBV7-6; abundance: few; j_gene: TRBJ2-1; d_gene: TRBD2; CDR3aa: CASSLETPGLVYNEQFF; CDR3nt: TGTGCCAGCAGCTTAGAGACTCCGGGACTAGTCTACAATGAGCAGTTCTTC
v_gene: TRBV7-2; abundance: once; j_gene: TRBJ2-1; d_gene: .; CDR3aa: CASSLDGAAYNEQFF; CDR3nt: TGTGCCAGCAGCTTAGACGGCGCCGCCTACAATGAGCAGTTCTTC
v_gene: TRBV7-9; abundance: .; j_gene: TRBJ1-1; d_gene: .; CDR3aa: CASSPQGQLNTEAFF; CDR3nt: TGTGCCAGCAGCCCCCAAGGACAGTTGAACACTGAAGCTTTCTTT
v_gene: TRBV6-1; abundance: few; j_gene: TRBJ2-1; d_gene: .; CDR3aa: CASSEVLGTPYNEQFF; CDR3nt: TGTGCCAGCAGTGAAGTATTAGGGACACCATACAATGAGCAGTTCTTC
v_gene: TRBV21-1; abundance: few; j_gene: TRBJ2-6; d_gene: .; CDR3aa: CASSRVLDSGANVLTF; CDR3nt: TGTGCCAGCAGCAGGGTACTAGACTCTGGGGCCAACGTCCTGACTTTC
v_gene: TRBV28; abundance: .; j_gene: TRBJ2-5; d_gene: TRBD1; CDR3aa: CASSGQGTKTQYF; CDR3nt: TGTGCCAGCAGTGGACAGGGGACGAAGACCCAGTACTTC
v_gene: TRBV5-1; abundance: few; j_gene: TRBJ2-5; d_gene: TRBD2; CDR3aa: CASSTGLAGTNQETQYF; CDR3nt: TGCGCCAGCAGCACGGGACTAGCGGGGACCAACCAAGAGACCCAGTACTTC
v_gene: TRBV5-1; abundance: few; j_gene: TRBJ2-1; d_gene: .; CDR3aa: CASSWARRGNEQFF; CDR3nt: TGCGCCAGCAGTTGGGCAAGAAGGGGCAATGAGCAGTTCTTC
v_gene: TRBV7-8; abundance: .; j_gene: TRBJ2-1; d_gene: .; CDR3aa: CASSPTLIGIYNEQFF; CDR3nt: TGTGCCAGCAGTCCAACTTTAATTGGGATTTACAATGAGCAGTTCTTC
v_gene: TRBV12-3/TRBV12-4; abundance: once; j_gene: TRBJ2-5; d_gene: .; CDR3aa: CASRPGLNQETQYF; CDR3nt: TGTGCCAGCAGGCCTGGACTAAACCAAGAGACCCAGTACTTC
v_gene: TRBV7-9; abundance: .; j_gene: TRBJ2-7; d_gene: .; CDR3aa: CASRDGAYEQYF; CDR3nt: TGTGCCAGCCGGGACGGGGCCTACGAGCAGTACTTC
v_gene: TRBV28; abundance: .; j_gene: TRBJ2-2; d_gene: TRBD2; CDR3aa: CASSLSLAGTNTGELFF; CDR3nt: TGTGCCAGCAGTTTATCCTTAGCGGGAACGAACACCGGGGAGCTGTTTTTT
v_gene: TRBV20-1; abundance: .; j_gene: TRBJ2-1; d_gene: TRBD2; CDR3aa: CSAFPGLTYNEQFF; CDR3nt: TGCAGTGCTTTTCCGGGACTAACCTACAATGAGCAGTTCTTC
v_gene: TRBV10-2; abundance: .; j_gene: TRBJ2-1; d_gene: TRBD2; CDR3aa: CASRLAGGTYNEQFF; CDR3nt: TGCGCCAGCAGATTAGCGGGAGGCACCTACAATGAGCAGTTCTTC
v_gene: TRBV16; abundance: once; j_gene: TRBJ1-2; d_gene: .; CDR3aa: CASSQDTGTPYGYTF; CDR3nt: TGTGCCAGCAGCCAGGACACAGGGACGCCTTATGGCTACACCTTC
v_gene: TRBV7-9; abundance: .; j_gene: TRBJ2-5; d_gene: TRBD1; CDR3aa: CASSPRTGDGETQYF; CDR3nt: TGTGCCAGCAGTCCCCGGACAGGGGATGGAGAGACCCAGTACTTC
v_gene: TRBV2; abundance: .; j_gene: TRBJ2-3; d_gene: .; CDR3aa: CASPRAEQGTDTQYF; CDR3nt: TGTGCTTCCCCGAGGGCCGAACAAGGCACAGATACGCAGTATTTT
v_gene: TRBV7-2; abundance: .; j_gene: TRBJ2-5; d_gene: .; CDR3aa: CASKGGVAETQYF; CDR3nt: TGTGCCAGCAAGGGCGGGGTAGCAGAGACCCAGTACTTC
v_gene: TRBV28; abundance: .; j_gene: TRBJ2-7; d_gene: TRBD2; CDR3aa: CASSSGTSVVYEQYF; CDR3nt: TGTGCCAGCAGTTCGGGGACTAGCGTCGTCTACGAGCAGTACTTC